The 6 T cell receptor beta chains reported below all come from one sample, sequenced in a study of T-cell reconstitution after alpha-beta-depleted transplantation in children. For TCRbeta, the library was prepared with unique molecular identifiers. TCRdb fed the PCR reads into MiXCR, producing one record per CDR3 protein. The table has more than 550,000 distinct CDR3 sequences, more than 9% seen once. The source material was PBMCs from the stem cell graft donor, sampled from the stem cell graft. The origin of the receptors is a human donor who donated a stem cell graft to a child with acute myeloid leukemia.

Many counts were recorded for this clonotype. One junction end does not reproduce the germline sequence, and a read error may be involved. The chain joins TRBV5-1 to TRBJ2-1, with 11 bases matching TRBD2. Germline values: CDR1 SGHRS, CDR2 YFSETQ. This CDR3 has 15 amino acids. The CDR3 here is CASSPGTSGNNEQFF. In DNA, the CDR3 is TGTGCCAGCAGCCCTGGGACTAGCGGAAACAATGAGCAGTTCTTC.

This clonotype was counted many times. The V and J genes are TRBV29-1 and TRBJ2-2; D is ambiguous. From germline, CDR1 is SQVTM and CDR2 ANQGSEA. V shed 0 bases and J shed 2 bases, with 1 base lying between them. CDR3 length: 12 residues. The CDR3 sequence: CSVEENTGELFF. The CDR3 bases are TGCAGCGTTGAAGAAAACACCGGGGAGCTGTTTTTT.

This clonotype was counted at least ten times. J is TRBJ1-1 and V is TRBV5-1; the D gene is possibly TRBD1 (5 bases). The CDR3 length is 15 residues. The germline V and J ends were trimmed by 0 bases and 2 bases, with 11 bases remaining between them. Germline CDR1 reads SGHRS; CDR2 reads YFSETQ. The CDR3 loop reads CASSLAVGTNTEAFF. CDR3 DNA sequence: TGCGCCAGCAGCTTGGCCGTTGGGACCAACACTGAAGCTTTCTTT.

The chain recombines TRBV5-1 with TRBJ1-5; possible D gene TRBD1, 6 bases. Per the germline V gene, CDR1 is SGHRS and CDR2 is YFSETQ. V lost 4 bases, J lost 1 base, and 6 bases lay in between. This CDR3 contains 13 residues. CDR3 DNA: TGCGCCAGCAGCACAGGGAGCAATCAGCCCCAGCATTTT. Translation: CASSTGSNQPQHF.

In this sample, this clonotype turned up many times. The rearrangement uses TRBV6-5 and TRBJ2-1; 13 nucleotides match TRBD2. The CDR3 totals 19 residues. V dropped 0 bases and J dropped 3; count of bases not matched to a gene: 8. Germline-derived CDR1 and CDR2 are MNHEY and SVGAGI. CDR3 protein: CASSYSSGTSGTLYNEQFF. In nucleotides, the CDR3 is TGTGCCAGCAGTTACTCATCCGGGACTAGCGGGACCCTCTACAATGAGCAGTTCTTC.

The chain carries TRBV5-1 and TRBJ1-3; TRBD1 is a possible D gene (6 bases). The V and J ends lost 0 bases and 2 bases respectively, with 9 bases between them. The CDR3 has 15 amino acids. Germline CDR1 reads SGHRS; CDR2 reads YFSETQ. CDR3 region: CASSLERGTGNTIYF. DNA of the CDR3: TGCGCCAGCAGCTTGGAGAGGGGGACTGGAAACACCATATATTTT. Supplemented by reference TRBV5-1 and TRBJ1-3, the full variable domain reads KAGVTQTPRYLIKTRGQQVTLSCSPISGHRSVSWYQQTPGQGLQFLFEYFSETQRNKGNFPGRFSGRQFSNSRSEMNVSTLELGDSALYLCASSLERGTGNTIYFGEGSWLTVV.